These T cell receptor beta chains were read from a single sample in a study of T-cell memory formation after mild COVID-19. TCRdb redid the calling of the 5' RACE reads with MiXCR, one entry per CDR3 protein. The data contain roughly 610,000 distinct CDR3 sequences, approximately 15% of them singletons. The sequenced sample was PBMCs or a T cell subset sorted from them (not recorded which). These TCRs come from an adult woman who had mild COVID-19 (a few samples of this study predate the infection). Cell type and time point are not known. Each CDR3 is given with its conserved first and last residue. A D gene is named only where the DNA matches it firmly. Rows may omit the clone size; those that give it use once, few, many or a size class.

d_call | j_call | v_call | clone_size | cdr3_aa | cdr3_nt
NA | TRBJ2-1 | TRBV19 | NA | CASKRGPNNEQFF | TGTGCCAGTAAGAGGGGACCAAACAATGAGCAGTTCTTC
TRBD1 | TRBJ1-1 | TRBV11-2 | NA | CASSSFGQGAFGEAFF | TGTGCCAGCAGCTCATTCGGACAGGGGGCTTTTGGTGAAGCTTTCTTT
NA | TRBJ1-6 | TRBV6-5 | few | CASRTGGDGNVDNSPLHF | TGTGCCAGCAGAACGGGGGGGGACGGCAATGTCGATAATTCACCCCTCCACTTT
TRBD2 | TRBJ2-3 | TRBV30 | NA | CAWSVLAGVADTQYF | TGTGCCTGGAGTGTTCTAGCGGGAGTGGCAGATACGCAGTATTTT
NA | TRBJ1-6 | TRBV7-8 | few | CASSLARIANSPLHF | TGTGCCAGCAGCTTAGCTCGTATTGCCAATTCACCCCTCCACTTT
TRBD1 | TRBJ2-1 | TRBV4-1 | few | CASSQDRHRGSSVNEQFF | TGCGCCAGCAGCCAAGATAGGCACAGGGGGTCCTCAGTTAATGAGCAGTTCTTC
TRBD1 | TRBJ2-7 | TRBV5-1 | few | CASTPLGTGDEQYF | TGCGCCAGCACCCCCCTAGGGACAGGCGACGAGCAGTACTTC
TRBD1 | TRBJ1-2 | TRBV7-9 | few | CASRRTGTGYGYTF | TGTGCCAGCAGGCGGACCGGGACAGGCTATGGCTACACCTTC
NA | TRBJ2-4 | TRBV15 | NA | CATSRDLTAFKNIQYF | TGTGCCACCAGCAGAGATCTGACAGCCTTCAAAAACATTCAGTACTTC
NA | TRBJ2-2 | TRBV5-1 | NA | CASSLDQGTGELFF | TGCGCCAGCAGCCTCGACCAGGGAACCGGGGAGCTGTTTTTT
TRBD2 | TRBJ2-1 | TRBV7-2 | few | CASSPGTNDEQFF | TGTGCCAGCAGCCCCGGGACTAATGATGAGCAGTTCTTC
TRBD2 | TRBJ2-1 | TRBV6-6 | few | CASSQSGLRQFF | TGTGCCAGCAGTCAATCGGGACTACGGCAGTTCTTC
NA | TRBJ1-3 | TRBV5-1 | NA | CASSLDRTDSGNTIYF | TGCGCCAGCAGCTTGGACAGGACAGACTCTGGAAACACCATATATTTT
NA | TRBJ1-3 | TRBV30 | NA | CAWSVTLLSSGNTIYF | TGTGCCTGGAGTGTGACACTCCTTAGCTCTGGAAACACCATATATTTT
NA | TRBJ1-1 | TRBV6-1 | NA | CASSAPTGNTEAFF | TGTGCCAGCAGTGCCCCCACGGGGAACACTGAAGCTTTCTTT
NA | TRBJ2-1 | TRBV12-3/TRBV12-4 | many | CASSSGEREQFF | TGTGCCAGCAGTTCAGGGGAGCGTGAGCAGTTCTTC
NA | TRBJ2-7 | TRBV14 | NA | CASSQSPGQPSSSYEQYF | TGTGCCAGCAGCCAATCCCCGGGGCAGCCTAGCAGCTCCTACGAGCAGTACTTC
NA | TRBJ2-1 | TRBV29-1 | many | CSVHRGAGYEQFF | TGCAGCGTGCACCGGGGGGCGGGGTATGAGCAGTTCTTC
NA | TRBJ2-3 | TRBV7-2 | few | CASSLALVVGGADTQYF | TGTGCCAGCAGCTTAGCGCTGGTAGTCGGCGGGGCAGATACGCAGTATTTT
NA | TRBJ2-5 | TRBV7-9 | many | CASSAWDPGAQETQYF | TGTGCCAGCAGCGCCTGGGACCCCGGGGCTCAAGAGACCCAGTACTTC
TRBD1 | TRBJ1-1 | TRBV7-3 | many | CASSRIPGGTEAFF | TGTGCCAGCAGCCGGATCCCAGGGGGCACTGAAGCTTTCTTT
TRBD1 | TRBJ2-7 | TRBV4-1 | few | CASSQDQTTGGKEQYF | TGCGCCAGCAGCCAAGATCAGACAACAGGGGGAAAAGAGCAGTACTTC
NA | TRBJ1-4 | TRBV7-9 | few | CASSQGHGNEKLFF | TGTGCCAGCAGCCAGGGACACGGTAATGAAAAACTGTTTTTT
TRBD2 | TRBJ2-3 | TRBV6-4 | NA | CASSDSAGGGPDTQYF | TGTGCCAGCAGTGACTCAGCGGGAGGTGGCCCAGATACGCAGTATTTT
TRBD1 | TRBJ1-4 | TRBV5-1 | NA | CASSYDRATNEKLFF | TGCGCCAGCAGCTACGACAGGGCAACTAATGAAAAACTGTTTTTT
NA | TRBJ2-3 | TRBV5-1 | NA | CASSWVGDTQYF | TGCGCCAGCAGCTGGGTGGGGGATACGCAGTATTTT
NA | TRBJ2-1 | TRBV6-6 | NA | CASSYPSTGTSSYNEQFF | TGTGCCAGCAGTTACCCCTCGACAGGGACTAGCTCCTACAATGAGCAGTTCTTC
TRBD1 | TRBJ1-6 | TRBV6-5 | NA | CASSSRTGHSPLHF | TGTGCCAGCAGTTCGCGGACAGGGCATTCACCCCTCCACTTT
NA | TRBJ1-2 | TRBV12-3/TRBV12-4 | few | CASRTTGGGYTF | TGTGCCAGCAGGACGACAGGTGGGGGCTACACCTTC
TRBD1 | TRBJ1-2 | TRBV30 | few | CARGDRGYGYTF | TGTGCCCGAGGAGACAGGGGATATGGCTACACCTTC
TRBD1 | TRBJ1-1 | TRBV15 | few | CATSRLGQGGTEAFF | TGTGCCACCAGCAGACTCGGACAGGGGGGCACTGAAGCTTTCTTT
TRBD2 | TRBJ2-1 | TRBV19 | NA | CASSPGGLVANTEQFF | TGTGCCAGTAGTCCGGGGGGGCTCGTTGCTAACACTGAGCAGTTCTTC
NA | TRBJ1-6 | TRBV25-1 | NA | CASSGGGRIGALHF | TGTGCCAGCAGCGGGGGCGGAAGGATTGGGGCCCTCCACTTT
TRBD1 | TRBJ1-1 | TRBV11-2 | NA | CASRKITGEGDTEAFF | TGTGCCAGCAGAAAGATTACAGGGGAGGGGGACACTGAAGCTTTCTTT
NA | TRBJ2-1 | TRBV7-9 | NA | CASSGSGTAKNEQFF | TGTGCCAGCAGCGGGTCCGGGACCGCGAAAAATGAGCAGTTCTTC
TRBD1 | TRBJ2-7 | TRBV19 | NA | CASSEDRDRDEQYF | TGTGCCAGTAGTGAGGACAGAGACAGGGACGAGCAGTACTTC
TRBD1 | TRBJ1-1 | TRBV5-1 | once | CASSLGQGKTEAFF | TGCGCCAGCAGCCTTGGACAGGGGAAGACTGAAGCTTTCTTT
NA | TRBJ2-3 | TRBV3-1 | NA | CASSQVKGHRITDTQYF | TGTGCCAGCAGCCAAGTCAAGGGACACCGGATAACAGATACGCAGTATTTT
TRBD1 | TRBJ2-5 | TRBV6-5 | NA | CASRTGGAGETQYF | TGTGCCAGCAGGACAGGGGGCGCGGGGGAGACCCAGTACTTC
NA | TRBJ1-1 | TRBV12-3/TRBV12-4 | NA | CASSAVFLYRGANTEAFF | TGTGCCAGCAGCGCCGTATTTCTGTACAGAGGCGCGAACACTGAAGCTTTCTTT
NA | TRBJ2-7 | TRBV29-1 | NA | CSAQGSYGRLNYEQYF | TGCAGCGCTCAAGGATCATACGGCAGGTTAAACTACGAGCAGTACTTC
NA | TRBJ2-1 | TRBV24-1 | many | CATSDLSGDEQFF | TGTGCCACCAGTGATCTTTCCGGGGATGAGCAGTTCTTC
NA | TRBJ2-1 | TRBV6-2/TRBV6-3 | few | CASSYSVIEQFF | TGTGCCAGCAGTTACAGCGTCATTGAGCAGTTCTTC
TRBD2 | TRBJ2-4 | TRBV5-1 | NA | CASSLALGGSKNIQYF | TGCGCCAGCAGCTTGGCCTTGGGAGGGTCCAAAAACATTCAGTACTTC
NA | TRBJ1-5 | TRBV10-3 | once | CAISEALLTGPYNQPQHF | TGTGCCATCAGTGAGGCGCTGTTGACAGGACCATATAATCAGCCCCAGCATTTT
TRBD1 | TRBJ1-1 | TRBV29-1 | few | CSQQDRVTEAFF | TGCAGTCAGCAGGACAGGGTCACTGAAGCTTTCTTT
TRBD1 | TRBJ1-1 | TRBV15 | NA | CATDRGMNTEAFF | TGTGCCACTGACAGGGGGATGAACACTGAAGCTTTCTTT
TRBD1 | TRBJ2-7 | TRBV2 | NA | CASSEGGQGRYEQYF | TGTGCCAGCAGTGAAGGTGGACAGGGGCGCTACGAGCAGTACTTC
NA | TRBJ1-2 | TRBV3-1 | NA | CASSRTNYGYTF | TGTGCCAGCAGCCGCACTAACTATGGCTACACCTTC
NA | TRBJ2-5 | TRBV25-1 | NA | CARTVFYQETQYF | TGTGCCAGGACAGTTTTTTACCAAGAGACCCAGTACTTC
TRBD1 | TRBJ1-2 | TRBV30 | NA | CAWALRTGFGYTF | TGTGCCTGGGCCCTCCGGACAGGGTTTGGCTACACCTTC
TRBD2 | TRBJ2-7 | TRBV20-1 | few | CSAQTSGRGGSSYEQYF | TGCAGTGCTCAGACTAGCGGGAGGGGAGGGAGCTCCTACGAGCAGTACTTC
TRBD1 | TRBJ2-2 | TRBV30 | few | CAWSVWDRNTGELFF | TGTGCCTGGAGTGTTTGGGACAGGAACACCGGGGAGCTGTTTTTT
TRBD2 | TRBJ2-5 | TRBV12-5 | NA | CASGLVLAGGETQYF | TGTGCTAGTGGTTTGGTACTAGCGGGGGGGGAGACCCAGTACTTC
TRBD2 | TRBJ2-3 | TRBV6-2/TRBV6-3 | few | CASSYPSGLGFSTDTQYF | TGTGCCAGCAGTTACCCATCGGGACTAGGATTTAGCACAGATACGCAGTATTTT
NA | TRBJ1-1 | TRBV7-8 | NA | CASSHAGGVWTEAFF | TGTGCCAGCAGCCACGCGGGGGGCGTCTGGACTGAAGCTTTCTTT
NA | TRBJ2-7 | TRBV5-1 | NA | CASSLVGDYEQYF | TGCGCCAGCAGCTTGGTAGGGGACTACGAGCAGTACTTC
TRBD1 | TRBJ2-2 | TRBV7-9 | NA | CASSLEQGDWNTGELFF | TGTGCCAGCAGCTTAGAACAGGGGGATTGGAACACCGGGGAGCTGTTTTTT
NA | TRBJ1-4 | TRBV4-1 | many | CASSQSDLINEKLFF | TGCGCCAGCAGCCAATCCGACCTTATTAATGAAAAACTGTTTTTT
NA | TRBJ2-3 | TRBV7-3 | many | CASSAGQHSTDTQYF | TGTGCCAGCAGCGCAGGACAACACAGCACAGATACGCAGTATTTT